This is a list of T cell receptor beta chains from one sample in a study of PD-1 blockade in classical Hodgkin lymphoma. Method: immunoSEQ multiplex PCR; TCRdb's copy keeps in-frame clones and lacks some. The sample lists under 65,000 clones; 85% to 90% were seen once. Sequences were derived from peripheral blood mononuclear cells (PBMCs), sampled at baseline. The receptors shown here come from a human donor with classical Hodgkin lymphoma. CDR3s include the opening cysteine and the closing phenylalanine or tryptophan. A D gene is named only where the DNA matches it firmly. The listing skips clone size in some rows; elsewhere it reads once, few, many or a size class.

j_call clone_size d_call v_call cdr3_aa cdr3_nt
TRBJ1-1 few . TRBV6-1 CASSVEIGNTEAFF TGTGCCAGCAGTGTTGAGATTGGGAACACTGAAGCTTTCTTT
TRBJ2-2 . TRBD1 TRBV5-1 CASLQGDHSGELFF TGCGCCAGTTTACAGGGGGATCATTCCGGGGAGCTGTTTTTT
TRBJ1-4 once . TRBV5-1 CASSLEVNEKLFF TGCGCCAGCAGCTTGGAAGTTAATGAAAAACTGTTTTTT
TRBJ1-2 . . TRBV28 CASRPGNYGYTF TGTGCCAGTCGTCCAGGGAACTATGGCTACACCTTC
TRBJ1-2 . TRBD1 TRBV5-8 CASSLWDRGFKQGYTF TGTGCCAGCAGCTTGTGGGACAGGGGTTTTAAACAGGGCTACACCTTC
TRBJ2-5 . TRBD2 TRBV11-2 CASSYRGGPQETQYF TGTGCCAGCAGCTATCGGGGGGGCCCCCAAGAGACCCAGTACTTC
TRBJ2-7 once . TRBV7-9 CASSSTRGAYEQYF TGTGCCAGCAGCTCCACGAGGGGGGCATACGAGCAGTACTTC
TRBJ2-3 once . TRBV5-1 CASSSRINTDTQYF TGCGCCAGCAGCTCGCGGATTAACACAGATACGCAGTATTTT
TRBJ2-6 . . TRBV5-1 CASSFGTSLWGANVLTF TGCGCCAGCAGCTTCGGGACTTCCCTATGGGGGGCCAACGTCCTGACTTTC
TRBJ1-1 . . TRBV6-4 CASSDSTFGGEAFF TGTGCCAGCAGTGACTCGACTTTCGGGGGTGAAGCTTTCTTT
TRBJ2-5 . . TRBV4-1 CASSQVSANDYQETQYF TGCGCCAGCAGCCAAGTTTCGGCGAACGATTACCAAGAGACCCAGTACTTC
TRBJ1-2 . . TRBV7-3 CASSLIGGDYGYTF TGTGCCAGCAGCTTAATTGGAGGGGACTATGGCTACACCTTC
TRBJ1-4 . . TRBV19 CASSGLGEKLFF TGTGCCAGTAGTGGTTTGGGGGAAAAACTGTTTTTT
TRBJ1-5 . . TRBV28 CASLSDARLGIAPQHF TGTGCCAGCCTCTCGGACGCCAGACTGGGGATCGCGCCCCAGCATTTT
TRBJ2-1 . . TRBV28 CASSGLGVSNEQFF TGTGCCAGCAGCGGACTTGGGGTGAGCAATGAGCAGTTCTTC
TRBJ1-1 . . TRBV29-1 CSVGQLTEAFF TGCAGCGTTGGACAGCTCACTGAAGCTTTCTTT
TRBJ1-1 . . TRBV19 CASSIRGLRLVNTEAFF TGTGCCAGTAGTATCCGGGGGCTCCGTCTGGTGAACACTGAAGCTTTCTTT
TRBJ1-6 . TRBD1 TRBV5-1 CASSRDRGGSPLHF TGCGCCAGCAGCCGGGACAGGGGAGGATCACCCCTCCACTTT
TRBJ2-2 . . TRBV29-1 CSGKQVGELFF TGCAGCGGGAAGCAGGTCGGGGAGCTGTTTTTT
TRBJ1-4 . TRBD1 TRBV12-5 CASLDRGNEKLFF TGTGCTAGCCTCGACAGGGGGAATGAAAAACTGTTTTTT
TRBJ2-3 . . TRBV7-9 CASSPEKWTDTQYF TGTGCCAGCAGCCCAGAGAAATGGACAGATACGCAGTATTTT
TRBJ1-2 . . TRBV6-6 CASSYGGTASLGYTF TGTGCCAGCAGTTATGGTGGGACGGCTTCTTTGGGCTACACCTTC
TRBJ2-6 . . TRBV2 CASSERSGANVLTF TGTGCCAGCAGTGAACGATCCGGGGCCAACGTCCTGACTTTC